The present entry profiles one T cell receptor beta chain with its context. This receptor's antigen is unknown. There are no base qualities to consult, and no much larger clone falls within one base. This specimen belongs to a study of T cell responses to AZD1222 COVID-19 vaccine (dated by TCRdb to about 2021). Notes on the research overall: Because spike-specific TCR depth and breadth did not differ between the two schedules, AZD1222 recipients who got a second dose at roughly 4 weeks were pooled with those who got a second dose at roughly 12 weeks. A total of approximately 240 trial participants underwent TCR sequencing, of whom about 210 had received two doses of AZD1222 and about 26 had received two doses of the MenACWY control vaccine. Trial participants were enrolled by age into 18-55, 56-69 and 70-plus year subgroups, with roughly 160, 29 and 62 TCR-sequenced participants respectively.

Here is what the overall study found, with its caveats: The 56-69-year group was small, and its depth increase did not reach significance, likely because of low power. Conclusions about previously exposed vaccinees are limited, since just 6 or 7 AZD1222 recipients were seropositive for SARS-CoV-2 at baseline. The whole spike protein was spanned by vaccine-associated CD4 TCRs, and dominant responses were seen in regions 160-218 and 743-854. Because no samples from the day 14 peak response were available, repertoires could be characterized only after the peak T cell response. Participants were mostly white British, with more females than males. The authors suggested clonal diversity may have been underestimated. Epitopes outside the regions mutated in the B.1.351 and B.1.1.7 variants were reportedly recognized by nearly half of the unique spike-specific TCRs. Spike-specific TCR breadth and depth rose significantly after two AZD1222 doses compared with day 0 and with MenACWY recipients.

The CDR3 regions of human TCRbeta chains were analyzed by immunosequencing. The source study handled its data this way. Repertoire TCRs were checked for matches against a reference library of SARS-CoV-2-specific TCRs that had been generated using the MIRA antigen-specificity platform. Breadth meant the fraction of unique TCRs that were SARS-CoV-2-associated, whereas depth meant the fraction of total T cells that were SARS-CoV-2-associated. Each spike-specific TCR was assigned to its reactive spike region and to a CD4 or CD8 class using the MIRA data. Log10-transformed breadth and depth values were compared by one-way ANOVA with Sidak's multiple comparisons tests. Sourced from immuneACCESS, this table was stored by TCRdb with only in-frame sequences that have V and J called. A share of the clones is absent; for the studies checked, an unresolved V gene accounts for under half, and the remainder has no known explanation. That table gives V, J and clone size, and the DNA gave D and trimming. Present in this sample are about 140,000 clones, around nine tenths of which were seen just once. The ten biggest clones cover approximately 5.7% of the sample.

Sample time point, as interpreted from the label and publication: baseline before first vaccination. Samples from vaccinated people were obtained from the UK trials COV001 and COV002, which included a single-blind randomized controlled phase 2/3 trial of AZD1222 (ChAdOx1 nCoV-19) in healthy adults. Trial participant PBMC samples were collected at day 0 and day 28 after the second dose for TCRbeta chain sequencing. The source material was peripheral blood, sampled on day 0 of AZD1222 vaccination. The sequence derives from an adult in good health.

This receptor carries the CDR3 CASSEWPNYEQYF. The sequenced DNA is TGTGCCAGCAGTGAATGGCCAAATTACGAGCAGTACTTC. This receptor chain uses TRBV25-1 and TRBJ2-7; the D gene identity is not certain. The germline V gene specifies MGHDK as CDR1 and SYGVNS as CDR2. The V and J ends are trimmed by 1 base and 4 bases, leaving 8 bases between them. The CDR3 numbers 13 residues from cysteine through phenylalanine. Here the CDR3 DNA is all that survives: 39 bases in frame from base 1.